The clone carrying this T cell receptor beta chain was observed many times. These data are taken from a study of T cells in Graves' hyperthyroidism and ophthalmopathy. The wider study: Any treatment followed the collection of peripheral blood at initial diagnosis.

Trimming pared 3 bases from V and 1 base from J, leaving 11 bases between. The germline V gene has CDR1 SGHTA and CDR2 FQGNSA. The CDR3 totals 15 residues. TCR beta CDR3 sequences were amplified from RNA transcripts. Carried out on the TCR CDR3, a first-round RT-PCR used the HTBI primer set. MiXCR, applied by TCRdb to the multiplex PCR reads, yields one record per CDR3 protein. The table includes more than 500,000 distinct CDR3 sequences, 15% to 20% detected once. The chain employs TRBV7-2 and TRBJ2-3, with D perhaps matching TRBD1 (5 bases). This TCR was sampled from a woman aged 30 to 39 with Graves' ophthalmopathy. Sequencing was carried out using blood. CDR3 amino acids: CASSFHLTGTDTQYF. In nucleotides, the CDR3 is TGTGCCAGCAGCTTCCACCTGACAGGCACAGATACGCAGTATTTT.